This T cell receptor (beta chain) was profiled in a study of radiation and T cells in renal cell carcinoma. Overall study context: Nephrectomy followed 15 Gy stereotactic body radiation by 4 weeks. Points from the study as a whole: Top tumor clonotypes rose in blood 2 weeks post-radiation, then contracted.

J lost 2 bases, V lost 3 bases, and 2 bases had no gene match. Germline-derived CDR1 and CDR2 are SGHDT and YYEEEE. The length of the CDR3 is 15 residues. The repertoire was sequenced with immunoSEQ multiplex PCR; TCRdb's copy has only in-frame clones and lacks some. The sample includes around 160,000 clones, roughly 90% of them seen just once. As concerns this clone: What it binds is unknown.

Time point of the sample: baseline pretreatment blood. The treatment was: 15 Gy SBRT to primary tumor, nephrectomy 4 weeks later. Radiation-treated patients gave blood at baseline, week 2 and week 4. The genes are TRBV5-6 and TRBJ2-7; the match to TRBD2 covers 13 bases. The sample here was blood, taken from a patient whose treatment included radiotherapy and nephrectomy. The receptor was derived from a woman between 65 and 79 years old with renal cell carcinoma. The CDR3 coding sequence is TGTGCCAGCAGCTCCGGACTAGCGGGGGCCTACGAGCAGTACTTC. Its translation is CASSSGLAGAYEQYF.